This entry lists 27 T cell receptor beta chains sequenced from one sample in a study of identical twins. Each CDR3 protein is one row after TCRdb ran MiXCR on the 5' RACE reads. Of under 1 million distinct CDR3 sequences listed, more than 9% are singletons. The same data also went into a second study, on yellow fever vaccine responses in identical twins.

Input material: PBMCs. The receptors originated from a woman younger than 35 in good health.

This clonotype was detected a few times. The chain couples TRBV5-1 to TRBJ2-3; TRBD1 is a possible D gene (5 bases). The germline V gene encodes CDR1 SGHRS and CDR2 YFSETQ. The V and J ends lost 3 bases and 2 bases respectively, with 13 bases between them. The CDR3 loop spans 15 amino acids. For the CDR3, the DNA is TGCGCCAGCAGCTATAGGGGCCTAAACACAGATACGCAGTATTTT. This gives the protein CASSYRGLNTDTQYF.

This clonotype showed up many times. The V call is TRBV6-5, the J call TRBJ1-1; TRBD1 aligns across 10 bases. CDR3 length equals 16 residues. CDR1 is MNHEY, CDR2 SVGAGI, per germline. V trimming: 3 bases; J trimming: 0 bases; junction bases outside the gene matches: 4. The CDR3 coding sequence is TGTGCCAGCAGTTATGGGACAGGGGCCTTGAACACTGAAGCTTTCTTT. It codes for CASSYGTGALNTEAFF.

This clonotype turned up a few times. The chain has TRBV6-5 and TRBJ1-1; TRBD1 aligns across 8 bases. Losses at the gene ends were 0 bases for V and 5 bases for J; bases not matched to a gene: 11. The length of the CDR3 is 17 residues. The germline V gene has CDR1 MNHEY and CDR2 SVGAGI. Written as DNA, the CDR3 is TGTGCCAGCAGTTACTCCTCCGCACAGGGGGTATTGACTGAAGCTTTCTTT. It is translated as CASSYSSAQGVLTEAFF.

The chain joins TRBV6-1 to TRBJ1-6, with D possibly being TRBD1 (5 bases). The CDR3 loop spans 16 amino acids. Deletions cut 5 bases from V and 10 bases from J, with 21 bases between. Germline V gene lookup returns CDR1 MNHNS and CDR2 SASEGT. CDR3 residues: CASSPGTARRVSPLHF. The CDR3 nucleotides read TGTGCCAGCAGTCCCGGGACGGCCAGAAGGGTATCACCCCTCCACTTT.

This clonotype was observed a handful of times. CDR3 DNA sequence: TGTGCCAGCTCTCCTCTGGTCGGGCGACAGGGCTACGAGCAGTACTTC. Amino acids: CASSPLVGRQGYEQYF. This chain connects TRBV28 to TRBJ2-7, with 7 bases that match TRBD1. Germline trimming cut 8 bases from V and 3 bases from J; bases unmatched to any gene: 16. The CDR3 sequence is 16 residues long. Germline loops: CDR1 MDHEN, CDR2 SYDVKM.

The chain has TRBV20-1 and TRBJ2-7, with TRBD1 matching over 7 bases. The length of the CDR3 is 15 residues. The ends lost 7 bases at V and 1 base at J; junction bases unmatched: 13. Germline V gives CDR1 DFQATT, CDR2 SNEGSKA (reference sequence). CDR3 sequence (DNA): TGCAGTGTCAACCCGACGGGACAGCCGTCCTACGAGCAGTACTTC. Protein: CSVNPTGQPSYEQYF.

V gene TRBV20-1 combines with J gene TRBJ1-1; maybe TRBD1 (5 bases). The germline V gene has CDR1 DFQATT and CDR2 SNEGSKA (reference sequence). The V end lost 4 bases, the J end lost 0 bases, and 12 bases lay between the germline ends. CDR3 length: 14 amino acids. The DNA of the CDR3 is TGCAGTGCTACGGAAGACAGCGTGAACACTGAAGCTTTCTTT. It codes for CSATEDSVNTEAFF.

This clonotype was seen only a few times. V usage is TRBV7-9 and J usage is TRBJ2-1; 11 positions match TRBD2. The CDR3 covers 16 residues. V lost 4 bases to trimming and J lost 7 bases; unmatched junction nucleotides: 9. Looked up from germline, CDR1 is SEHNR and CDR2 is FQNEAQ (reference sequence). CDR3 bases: TGTGCCAGCAGCTCAGCACTAGCGGGAGTTGATAATGAGCAGTTCTTC. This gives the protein CASSSALAGVDNEQFF.

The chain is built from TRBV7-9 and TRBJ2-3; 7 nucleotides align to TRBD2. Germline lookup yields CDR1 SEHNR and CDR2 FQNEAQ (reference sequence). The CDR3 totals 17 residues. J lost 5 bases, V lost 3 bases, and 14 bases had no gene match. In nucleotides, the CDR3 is TGTGCCAGCAGCTTCGGTAGCGGGCCCGCACGGGAAGATACGCAGTATTTT. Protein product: CASSFGSGPAREDTQYF. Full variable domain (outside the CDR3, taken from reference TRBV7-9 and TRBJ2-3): DTGVSQNPRHKITKRGQNVTFRCDPISEHNRLYWYRQTLGQGPEFLTYFQNEAQLEKSRLLSDRFSAERPKGSFSTLEIQRTEQGDSAMYLCASSFGSGPAREDTQYFGPGTRLTVL.

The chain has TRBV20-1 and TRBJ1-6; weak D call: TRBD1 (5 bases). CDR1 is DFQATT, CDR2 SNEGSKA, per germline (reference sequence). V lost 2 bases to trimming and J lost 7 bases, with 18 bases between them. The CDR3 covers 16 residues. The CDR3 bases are TGCAGTGCTAGACGAGCGGCCCGGGGGGAGAATTCACCCCTCCACTTT. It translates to CSARRAARGENSPLHF.

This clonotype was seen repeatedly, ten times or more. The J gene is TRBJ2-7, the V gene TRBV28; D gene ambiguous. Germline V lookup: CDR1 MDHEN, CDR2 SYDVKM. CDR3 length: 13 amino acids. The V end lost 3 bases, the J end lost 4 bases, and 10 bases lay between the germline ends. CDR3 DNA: TGTGCCAGCAGTTTGGTAACCCCTTACGAGCAGTACTTC. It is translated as CASSLVTPYEQYF.

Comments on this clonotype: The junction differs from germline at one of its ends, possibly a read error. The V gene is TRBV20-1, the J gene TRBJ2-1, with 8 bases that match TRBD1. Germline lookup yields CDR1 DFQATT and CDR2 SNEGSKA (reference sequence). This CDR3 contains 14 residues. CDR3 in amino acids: CSAWTGSSYNEQFF. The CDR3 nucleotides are TGCAGTGCGTGGACAGGGAGTTCCTACAATGAGCAGTTCTTT.

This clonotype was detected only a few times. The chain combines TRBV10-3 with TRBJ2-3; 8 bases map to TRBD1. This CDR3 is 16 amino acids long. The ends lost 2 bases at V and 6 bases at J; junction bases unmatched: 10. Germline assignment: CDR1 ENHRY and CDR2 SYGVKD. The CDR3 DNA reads TGTGCCATCAGTGAGACCGGGACAGGACCCACCGATACGCAGTATTTT. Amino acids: CAISETGTGPTDTQYF.

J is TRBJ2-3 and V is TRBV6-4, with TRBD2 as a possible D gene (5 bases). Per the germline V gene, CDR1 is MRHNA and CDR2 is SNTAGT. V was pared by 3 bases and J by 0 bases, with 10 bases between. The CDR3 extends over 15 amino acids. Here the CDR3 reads CASSDSRGSTDTQYF. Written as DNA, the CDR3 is TGTGCCAGCAGTGATTCGCGCGGGAGCACAGATACGCAGTATTTT.

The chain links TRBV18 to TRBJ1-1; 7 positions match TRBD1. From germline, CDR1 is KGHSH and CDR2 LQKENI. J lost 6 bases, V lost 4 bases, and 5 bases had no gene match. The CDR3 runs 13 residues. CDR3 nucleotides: TGTGCCAGCTCACGAACAGGGGTTGCTGAAGCTTTCTTT. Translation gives CASSRTGVAEAFF.

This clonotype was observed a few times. The chain's CDR3 is CASSFVRGPHGYTF. DNA for the CDR3: TGTGCCAGCAGCTTTGTCAGGGGCCCTCATGGCTACACCTTC. The rearrangement uses TRBV7-8 and TRBJ1-2; D is possibly TRBD1 (6 bases). The CDR3 has 14 residues. The V and J ends lost 3 bases and 6 bases respectively, with 14 bases between them. Germline V gene data show CDR1 as SGHVS and CDR2 as FQNEAQ.

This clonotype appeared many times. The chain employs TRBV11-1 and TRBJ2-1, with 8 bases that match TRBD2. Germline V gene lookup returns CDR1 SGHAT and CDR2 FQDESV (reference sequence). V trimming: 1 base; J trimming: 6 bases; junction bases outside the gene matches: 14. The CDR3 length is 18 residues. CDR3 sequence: CASSLGAGGFAGPNEQFF. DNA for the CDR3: TGTGCCAGCAGCTTAGGGGCGGGGGGTTTCGCCGGACCCAATGAGCAGTTCTTC.

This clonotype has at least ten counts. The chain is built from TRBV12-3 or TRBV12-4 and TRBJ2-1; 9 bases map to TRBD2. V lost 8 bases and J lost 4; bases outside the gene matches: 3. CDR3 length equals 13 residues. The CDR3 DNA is TGTGCCAGCGGAACTAGCGGGTACAATGAGCAGTTCTTC. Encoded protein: CASGTSGYNEQFF.

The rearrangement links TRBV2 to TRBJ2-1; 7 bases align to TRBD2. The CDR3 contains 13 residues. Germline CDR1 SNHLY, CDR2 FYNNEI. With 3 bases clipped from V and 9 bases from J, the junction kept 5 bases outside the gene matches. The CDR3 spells CASSEGGSGEQFF. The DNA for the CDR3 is TGTGCCAGCAGTGAGGGCGGGAGTGGTGAGCAGTTCTTC. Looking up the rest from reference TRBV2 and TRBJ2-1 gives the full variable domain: EPEVTQTPSHQVTQMGQEVILRCVPISNHLYFYWYRQILGQKVEFLVSFYNNEISEKSEIFDDQFSVERPDGSNFTLKIRSTKLEDSAMYFCASSEGGSGEQFFGPGTRLTVL.

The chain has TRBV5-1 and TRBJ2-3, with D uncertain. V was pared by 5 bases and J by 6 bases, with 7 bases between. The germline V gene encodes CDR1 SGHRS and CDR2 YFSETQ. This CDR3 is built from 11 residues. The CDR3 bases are TGCGCCAGCAGATCCCTCGATACGCAGTATTTT. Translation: CASRSLDTQYF.

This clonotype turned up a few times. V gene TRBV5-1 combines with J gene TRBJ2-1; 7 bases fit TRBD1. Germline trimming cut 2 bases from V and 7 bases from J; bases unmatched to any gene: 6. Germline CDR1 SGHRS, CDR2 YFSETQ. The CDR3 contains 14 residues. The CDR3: CASSFSTGINEQFF. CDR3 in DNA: TGCGCCAGCAGCTTTTCGACAGGGATAAATGAGCAGTTCTTC.

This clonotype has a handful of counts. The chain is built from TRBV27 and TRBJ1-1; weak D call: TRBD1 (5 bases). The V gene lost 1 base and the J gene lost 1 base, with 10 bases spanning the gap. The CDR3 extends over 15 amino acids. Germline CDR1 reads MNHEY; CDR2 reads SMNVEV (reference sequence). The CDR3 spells CASSLYRGENTEAFF. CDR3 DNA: TGTGCCAGCAGTTTATACCGGGGCGAGAACACTGAAGCTTTCTTT.

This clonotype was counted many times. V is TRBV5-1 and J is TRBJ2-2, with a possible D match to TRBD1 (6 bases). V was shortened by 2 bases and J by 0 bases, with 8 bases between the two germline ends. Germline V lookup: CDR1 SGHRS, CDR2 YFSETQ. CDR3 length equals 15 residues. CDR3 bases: TGCGCCAGCAGCTTTGGGGGCACGAACACCGGGGAGCTGTTTTTT. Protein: CASSFGGTNTGELFF.

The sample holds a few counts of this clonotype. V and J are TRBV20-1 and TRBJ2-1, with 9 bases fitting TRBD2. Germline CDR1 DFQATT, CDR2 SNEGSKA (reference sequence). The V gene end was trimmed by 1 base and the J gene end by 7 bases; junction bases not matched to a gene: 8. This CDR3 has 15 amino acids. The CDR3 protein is CSARGGAGGQNEQFF. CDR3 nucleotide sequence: TGCAGTGCTAGAGGTGGGGCGGGGGGGCAGAATGAGCAGTTCTTC.

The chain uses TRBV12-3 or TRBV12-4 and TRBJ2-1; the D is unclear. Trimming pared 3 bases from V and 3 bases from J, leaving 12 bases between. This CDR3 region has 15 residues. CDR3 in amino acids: CASSLDQSGYNEQFF. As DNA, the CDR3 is TGTGCCAGCAGTTTGGACCAGTCGGGCTACAATGAGCAGTTCTTC.

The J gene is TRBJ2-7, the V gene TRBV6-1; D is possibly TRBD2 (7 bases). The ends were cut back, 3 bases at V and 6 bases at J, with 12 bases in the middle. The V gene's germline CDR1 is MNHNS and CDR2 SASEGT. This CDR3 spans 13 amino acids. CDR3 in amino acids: CASSEGAGVEQYF. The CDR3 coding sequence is TGTGCCAGCAGTGAGGGGGCGGGAGTCGAGCAGTACTTC.

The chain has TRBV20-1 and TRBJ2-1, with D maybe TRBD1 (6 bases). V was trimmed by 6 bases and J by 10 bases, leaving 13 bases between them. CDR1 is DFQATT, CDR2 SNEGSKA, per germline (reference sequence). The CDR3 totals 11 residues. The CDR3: CSAIDRNEQFF. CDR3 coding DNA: TGCAGTGCAATAGACAGGAACGAGCAGTTCTTC.